A selection of T cell receptor beta chains follows, all from one sample in a study of OX40 agonist ivuxolimab in advanced cancers. The method was immunoSEQ multiplex PCR; TCRdb's version includes in-frame clones alone and lacks a portion of them. The sample includes nearly 35,000 clones, over 80% of them seen just once. The sample was CD4+ or CD8+ T cells sorted from blood, taken in a trial of the OX40 agonist ivuxolimab. The source is an adult with an advanced solid tumor such as melanoma, head and neck, liver or kidney cancer. CDR3s include the opening cysteine and the closing phenylalanine or tryptophan. The D gene is left open where the match is weak. The size of a clone is reported for some rows only, either as once, few or many, or as a class for expanded clones.

clone size	V gene	J gene	D gene	CDR3 DNA	CDR3 protein
NA	TRBV9	TRBJ2-3	TRBD2	TGTGCCAGCAGCGTTAGCGGGAGGCAGGCAGATACGCAGTATTTT	CASSVSGRQADTQYF
NA	TRBV27	TRBJ2-5	TRBD2	TGTGCCAGCAGGCCTGGGCGGGAGGTAGAGACCCAGTACTTC	CASRPGREVETQYF
medium-sized	TRBV7-6	TRBJ2-7	TRBD2	TGTGCCAGCAGCTTAGCAGCTAGCGGCTACGAGCAGTACTTC	CASSLAASGYEQYF
NA	TRBV9	TRBJ2-4	TRBD2	TGTGCCAGCAGCCCCCGGACTAGCCCCAAAAACATTCAGTACTTC	CASSPRTSPKNIQYF
NA	TRBV4-3	TRBJ2-1	NA	TGCGCCAGCAGCCAAGAATTCCAAGGCAATGAGCAGTTCTTC	CASSQEFQGNEQFF
NA	TRBV4-1	TRBJ1-1	NA	TGCGCCAGCAGCCATGAAGGGGCGACTGAAGCTTTCTTT	CASSHEGATEAFF
NA	TRBV7-2	TRBJ2-2	TRBD2	TGTGCCAGCAGCCCGACTAGCGGGGAGAACACCGGGGAGCTGTTTTTT	CASSPTSGENTGELFF
NA	TRBV4-1	TRBJ2-7	NA	TGCGCCAGCAGCACCGGGACTTCTTTGGACGAGCAGTACTTC	CASSTGTSLDEQYF
NA	TRBV4-3	TRBJ2-5	TRBD1	TGCGCCAGCAGCCGTATGACAGGGGAACAAGAGACCCAGTACTTC	CASSRMTGEQETQYF
NA	TRBV29-1	TRBJ2-2	NA	TGCAGCGTTGTTGGAGGACAGATTTCCGGGGAGCTGTTTTTT	CSVVGGQISGELFF
NA	TRBV11-2	TRBJ1-5	NA	TGTGCCAGCAGCTTAGTAACGGGCTTCAATCAGCCCCAGCATTTT	CASSLVTGFNQPQHF
NA	TRBV7-2	TRBJ2-1	NA	TGTGCCAGCAGCTTAGCGGGGATTAATGAGCAGTTCTTC	CASSLAGINEQFF
NA	TRBV6-6	TRBJ2-7	NA	TGTGCCAGCAGTTATTTGGACATCGGCGGGGAGCAGTACTTC	CASSYLDIGGEQYF
NA	TRBV10-2	TRBJ2-7	NA	TGCGCCAGCAGTGAGACAGGGTACGAGCAGTACTTC	CASSETGYEQYF
NA	TRBV7-8	TRBJ2-2	NA	TGTGCCAGCAACCTAGAGGGGCAGGGGCCCTCCAACGGGGAGCTGTTTTTT	CASNLEGQGPSNGELFF
once	TRBV5-1	TRBJ2-7	NA	TGCGCCAGCAGCCGGAGCAACGAGCAGTACTTC	CASSRSNEQYF
NA	TRBV11-1	TRBJ2-4	NA	TGTGCCAGCAGCTACTTAGGAGCCAAAAACATTCAGTACTTC	CASSYLGAKNIQYF
few	TRBV27	TRBJ1-5	NA	TGTGCCAGCAGTTTATGGGGGTCCGATCAGCCCCAGCATTTT	CASSLWGSDQPQHF
NA	TRBV27	TRBJ2-7	NA	TGTGCCAGCAGTTTACTGACTGGGGTCACCTACGAGCAGTACTTC	CASSLLTGVTYEQYF
NA	TRBV28	TRBJ2-5	TRBD2	TGTGCCAGCAAAAATCTCCTACTAGCGGGAGAAGAGACCCAGTACTTC	CASKNLLLAGEETQYF
NA	TRBV7-9	TRBJ2-5	TRBD1	TGTGCCAGCAGCTACTACCCGGGACAGGGGATGCCCCTCCAAGAGACCCAGTACTTC	CASSYYPGQGMPLQETQYF
NA	TRBV4-3	TRBJ2-5	TRBD2	TGCGCCAGCAGCCAAGTGGTTAGCGGGAGTGGTGAGACCCAGTACTTC	CASSQVVSGSGETQYF
NA	TRBV5-8	TRBJ2-1	NA	TGTGCCAGCAGCTCTCTAAACAATGAGCAGTTCTTC	CASSSLNNEQFF
medium-sized	TRBV19	TRBJ1-1	NA	TGTGCCAGTAGCTTGAATGTAGGGGGGCGGACTGAAGCTTTCTTT	CASSLNVGGRTEAFF
NA	TRBV7-1	TRBJ2-2	NA	TGTGCCAGCAGCTTAGTGCGGGGCAGACAGTTGGCCGGGGAGCTGTTTTTT	CASSLVRGRQLAGELFF
NA	TRBV14	TRBJ1-1	NA	TGTGCCAGCAGCCAAGGGGGGGGGCCATGGGCTTTCTTT	CASSQGGGPWAFF
NA	TRBV21-1	TRBJ2-7	NA	TGTGCCAGCAGCAGATCGACAGGGCCCTACGAGCAGTACTTC	CASSRSTGPYEQYF
NA	TRBV10-3	TRBJ2-3	NA	TGTGCCATCAGTGAGTCGGCTAGCGCGCCTAGCACAGATACGCAGTATTTT	CAISESASAPSTDTQYF
NA	TRBV9	TRBJ2-7	NA	TGTGCCAGCAGCGTAGGAGGTGACGGTTCCTACGAGCAGTACTTC	CASSVGGDGSYEQYF
NA	TRBV9	TRBJ2-1	NA	TGTGCCAGCAGCGTAGCTGAGGTTTACAATGAGCAGTTCTTC	CASSVAEVYNEQFF
NA	TRBV7-6	TRBJ2-1	NA	TGTGCCAGCAGCGCAGATCACTATGAGCAGTTCTTC	CASSADHYEQFF
NA	TRBV7-9	TRBJ1-2	NA	TGTGCCAGCAGCCCAGAACAGGATGGCTACACCTTC	CASSPEQDGYTF
NA	TRBV11-3	TRBJ2-1	NA	TGTGCCAGCAGCTGGACAGAGCGTAATGAGCAGTTCTTC	CASSWTERNEQFF
NA	TRBV27	TRBJ2-3	NA	TGTGCCAGCAGAATGGTATACAGCACAGATACGCAGTATTTT	CASRMVYSTDTQYF
NA	TRBV9	TRBJ2-1	NA	TGTGCCAGCAGGGACAACCGGGGGTTTGAGCAGTTCTTC	CASRDNRGFEQFF
NA	TRBV6-1	TRBJ1-2	TRBD1	TGTGCCAGCAGTGACGGGACAGGCTTCTATGGCTACACCTTC	CASSDGTGFYGYTF
NA	TRBV7-2	TRBJ1-1	NA	TGTGCCAGCAGCACCCCCGGGCTTAACACTGAAGCTTTCTTT	CASSTPGLNTEAFF
once	TRBV4-3	TRBJ2-7	NA	TGCGCCAGCAGCCAAGATCCAGGAGCCTCCTACGAGCAGTACTTC	CASSQDPGASYEQYF
NA	TRBV14	TRBJ2-7	NA	TGTGCCAGCAGCCAGTCTCCATACGAGCAGTACTTC	CASSQSPYEQYF
NA	TRBV9	TRBJ2-2	TRBD2	TGTGCCAGCAGCGTCCTAGCGGGAACCGGGGAGCTGTTTTTT	CASSVLAGTGELFF
few	TRBV9	TRBJ2-6	NA	TGTGCCAGCAGTCATAGCGTGGGTTTACGAGAGACTGGGGCCAACGTCCTGACTTTC	CASSHSVGLRETGANVLTF
NA	TRBV10-2	TRBJ2-7	NA	TGCGCCAGCAGCTGGGACGCCTCCTACGAGCAGTACTTC	CASSWDASYEQYF
NA	TRBV28	TRBJ2-5	TRBD2	TGTGCCAGCAGTTTAATGGCTAGCGGACCGGGAACGGAGACCCAGTACTTC	CASSLMASGPGTETQYF
NA	TRBV28	TRBJ1-1	TRBD1	TGTGCCAGCAGCCCTGTCGGGTTGACAGGGGGAGCGGCTTTCTTT	CASSPVGLTGGAAFF
once	TRBV7-9	TRBJ2-1	NA	TGTGCCAGCAGCTTAAAGGACAATGAGCAGTTCTTC	CASSLKDNEQFF
NA	TRBV7-8	TRBJ2-2	TRBD2	TGTGCCAGCAGCTTAGTGGCGGGAGTCCCTAGCGGGGAGCTGTTTTTT	CASSLVAGVPSGELFF